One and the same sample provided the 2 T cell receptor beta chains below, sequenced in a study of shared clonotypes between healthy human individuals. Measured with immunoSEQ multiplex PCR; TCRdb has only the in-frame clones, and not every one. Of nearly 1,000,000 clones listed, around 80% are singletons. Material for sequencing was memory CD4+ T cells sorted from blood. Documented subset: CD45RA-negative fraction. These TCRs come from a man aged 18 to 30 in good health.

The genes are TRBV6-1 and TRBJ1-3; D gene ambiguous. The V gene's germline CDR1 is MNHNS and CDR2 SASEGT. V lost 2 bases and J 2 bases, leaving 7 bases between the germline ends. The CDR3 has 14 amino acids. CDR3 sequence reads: CASSEPGTGNTIYF. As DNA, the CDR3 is TGTGCCAGCAGTGAACCGGGTACTGGAAACACCATATATTTT.

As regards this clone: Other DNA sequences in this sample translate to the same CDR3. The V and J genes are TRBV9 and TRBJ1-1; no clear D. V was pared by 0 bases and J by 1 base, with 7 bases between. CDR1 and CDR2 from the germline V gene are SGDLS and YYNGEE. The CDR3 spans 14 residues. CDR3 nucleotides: TGTGCCAGCAGCGTAGGGCTTTCGAACACTGAAGCTTTCTTT. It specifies CASSVGLSNTEAFF.